This paragraph reports one T cell receptor (beta chain). It lacks a known antigen. Base qualities are not provided; no much larger clone lies one nucleotide away. Receptors were amplified or captured by 5' RACE. Reads for this sample came from an Illumina HiSeq 2500. The second PCR ran for about 7 to 11 cycles and used a J-beta primer mix along with a sample-barcoded 5' primer. A unique molecular identifier was introduced onto each TCR beta cDNA molecule by a template-switch 5' adaptor carrying 12 random nucleotides. Each sample yielded at least 3 million CDR3-containing paired-end reads. First-strand cDNA was synthesized from all RNA with the Mint cDNA synthesis kit, primed by a TRBC-specific oligonucleotide. All cDNA was treated with uracil-DNA glycosylase and then went through a first 18-cycle PCR with the universal primers M1SS and BC2_uni_R. On the authors' methods: For normalization, 1 million high-quality reads, each with a distinct molecular identifier, were randomly selected from each sample. Instead of being binned into consensus sequences, reads that shared molecular identifiers were thrown out. MiTCR, run with a Q25 quality threshold and the strictest error-elimination algorithm, handled CDR3 identification, clonotype clustering and error correction. A nonparametric unseen species model with Euler transformation was used to estimate a lower bound on total TCR beta diversity. In-frame beta chains were kept once TCRdb had trimmed the public reads at Q25 with fastp and called clones with MiXCR. Every entry covers one CDR3 protein and lists the most common genes and DNA from its rows. TCRdb, not the original authors, processed these V and J calls. This sample is represented by approximately 1.5 million distinct CDR3 sequences; about 42% of them were singletons. The ten largest make up about 4% of the sample.

Systemically healthy Caucasian individuals from Russia, approximately 39 in total and aged roughly 6 to 90 years, were included as donors. Around 9.9 milliliters of peripheral blood were collected from each donor into EDTA-treated Vacutainer tubes. PBMCs were isolated by Ficoll-Paque density-gradient centrifugation, with at least 7 million obtained per sample. Total RNA was extracted from PBMCs with Trizol reagent, with at least 6 micrograms obtained per sample. The percentages of naive CD45RAhigh/CD27high T cells were determined by flow cytometry on a PBMC aliquot from every donor. These data originate in a study of blood T cells in healthy people across ages (dated by TCRdb to between 2014 and 2016). As for the study more broadly: In model experiments, template switching captured about one uniquely barcoded TCR beta cDNA molecule for every two T cells. Age-related changes in TCR beta repertoire diversity were measured in the study by deep sequencing normalized with unique cDNA molecular identifiers. Four age groups were formed from the donors: young (average 16 years), middle-aged (roughly 38), aged (around 68) and long-lived (82). To avoid experimental bias, donors of different ages were distributed randomly across sequencing lanes. The study analyzed two additional independent replicas of 1 million unique cDNA reads from the same blood draw for two donors, one aged 18 to 29 and one aged 80 or older.

Broad study findings and their caveats: Observed TCR beta diversity correlated strongly with the percentage of naive T cells measured by flow cytometry. Bulk unsorted PBMC profiling prevented conclusive comparison of naive and antigen-experienced compartments. Estimates of total diversity based on one million sequenced T cells were regarded as lower bounds and as underestimates. Donor CMV infection status was unknown, potentially confounding age-related changes in expanded clonotypes. Compared with the aged group, more naive CD4+ T cells, fewer expanded clones and increased TCR diversity were shown by the long-lived group, suggesting age selection. As age increased, observed TCR beta diversity per million T cells dropped in a roughly linear way, and a significant reduction was already evident by age about 40.

The germline V end is reduced by 8 bases and the J end by 2 bases; junction bases left unmatched: 11. The CDR3 contains 14 residues, cysteine and phenylalanine counted. Just the 42-base CDR3 DNA is kept, in frame starting at base 1. The germline V gene (reference sequence) provides CDR1 DFQATT and CDR2 SNEGSKA. The chain links TRBV20-1 with TRBJ1-1; 7 bases in between match TRBD1. The TCR was taken from a woman aged 18-29 years in good health. The sequencing sample was made of blood. The DNA sequence is as follows: TGCAGTTTGGGGGGGGACAGAATAAACACTGAAGCTTTCTTT. This codes for CSLGGDRINTEAFF.